This entry concerns a single TCR beta chain. The antigen remains undetermined. Given a much more abundant clone one base away, this may be a read error. This entry is derived from a study of blood T cells in healthy people across ages. Findings of the study overall: Unsorted PBMCs ruled out conclusive naive versus antigen-experienced comparison.

Primers used in a second PCR of about 6 to 11 cycles were a sample-barcoded 5' primer and a J-beta primer mix. TCRdb redid the calling of the 5' RACE reads with MiXCR, one entry per CDR3 protein. This table holds some 1.4 million distinct CDR3 sequences, roughly 45% found once. Sequencing was done on a sample of blood. The TCR sequence derives from a young woman in good health.

The CDR3 reads CATRDGGKYNEQYF. In DNA, the CDR3 is TGTGCCACCAGGGACGGGGGCAAATACAATGAGCAGTACTTC. The chain is built from TRBV15 and TRBJ2-1; D is perhaps TRBD1 or TRBD2 (6 bases each). The J call may be in error: the DNA end matches TRBJ2-7 better. The CDR3 extends over 14 amino acids. Germline-derived CDR1 and CDR2 are LNHNV and YYDKDF (reference sequence).